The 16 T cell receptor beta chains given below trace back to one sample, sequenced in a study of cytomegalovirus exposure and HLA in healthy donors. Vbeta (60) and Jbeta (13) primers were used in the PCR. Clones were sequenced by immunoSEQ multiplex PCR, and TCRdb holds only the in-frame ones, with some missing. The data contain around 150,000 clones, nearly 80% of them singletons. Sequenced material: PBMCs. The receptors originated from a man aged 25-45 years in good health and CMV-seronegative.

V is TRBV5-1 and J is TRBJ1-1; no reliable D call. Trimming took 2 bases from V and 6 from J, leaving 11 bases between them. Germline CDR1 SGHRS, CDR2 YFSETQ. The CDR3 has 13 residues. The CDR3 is CASSFESVAEAFF. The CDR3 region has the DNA TGCGCCAGCAGCTTCGAATCGGTCGCTGAAGCTTTCTTT.

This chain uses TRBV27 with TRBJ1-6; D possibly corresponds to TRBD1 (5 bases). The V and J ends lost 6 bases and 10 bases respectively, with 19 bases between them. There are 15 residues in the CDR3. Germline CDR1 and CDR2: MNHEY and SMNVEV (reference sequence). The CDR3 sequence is CASSPGHTVFSPLHF. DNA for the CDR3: TGTGCCAGCAGCCCCGGACACACCGTTTTCTCACCCCTCCACTTT.

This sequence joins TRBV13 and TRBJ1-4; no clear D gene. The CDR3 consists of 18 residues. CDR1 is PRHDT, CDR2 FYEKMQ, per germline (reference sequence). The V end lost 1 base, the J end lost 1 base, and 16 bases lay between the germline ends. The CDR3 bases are TGTGCCAGCAGCTTAGCGGGATTTCAAGGGAGAACTAATGAAAAACTGTTTTTT. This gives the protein CASSLAGFQGRTNEKLFF.

As DNA, the CDR3 is TGTGCCAGCAGCCCACAGTACCAGGGGGGCCACGAGCAGTACTTC. Amino acid sequence: CASSPQYQGGHEQYF. V and J are TRBV7-9 and TRBJ2-5; D is possibly TRBD1 (7 bases). The J call may be wrong; the DNA end is better matched by TRBJ2-7. The CDR3 length is 15 residues. Germline-derived CDR1 and CDR2 are SEHNR and FQNEAQ (reference sequence).

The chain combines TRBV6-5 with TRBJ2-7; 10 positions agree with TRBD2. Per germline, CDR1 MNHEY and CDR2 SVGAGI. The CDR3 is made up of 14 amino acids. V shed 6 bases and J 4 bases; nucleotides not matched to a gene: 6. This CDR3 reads CASRLGLAFYEQYF. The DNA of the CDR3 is TGTGCCAGCAGATTGGGACTAGCGTTTTACGAGCAGTACTTC.

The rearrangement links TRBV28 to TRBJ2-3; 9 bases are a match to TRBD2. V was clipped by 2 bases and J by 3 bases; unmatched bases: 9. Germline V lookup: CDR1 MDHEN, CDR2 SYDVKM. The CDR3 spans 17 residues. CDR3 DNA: TGTGCCAGCAGTTTACAGGGAGGGGCGGGAGGGACAGATACGCAGTATTTT. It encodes CASSLQGGAGGTDTQYF.

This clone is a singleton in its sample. The CDR3 DNA reads TGTGCCAGTAGTATAGGCGGGAGGTCTTACAATGAGCAGTTCTTC. Its translation is CASSIGGRSYNEQFF. The chain links TRBV19 to TRBJ2-1; TRBD2 matches 8 bases. The CDR3 length is 15 residues. Germline V gene sequence: CDR1 LNHDA, CDR2 SQIVND (reference sequence). Trimming took 1 base from V and 4 from J; bases not matched to a gene: 3. Based on the CDR3 plus reference TRBV19 and TRBJ2-1, the full variable domain is DGGITQSPKYLFRKEGQNVTLSCEQNLNHDAMYWYRQDPGQGLRLIYYSQIVNDFQKGDIAEGYSVSREKKESFPLTVTSAQKNPTAFYLCASSIGGRSYNEQFFGPGTRLTVL.

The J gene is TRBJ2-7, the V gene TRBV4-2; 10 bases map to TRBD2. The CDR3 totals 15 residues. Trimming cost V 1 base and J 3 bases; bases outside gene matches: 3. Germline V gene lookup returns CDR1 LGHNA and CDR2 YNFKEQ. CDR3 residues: CASSQGSSGSYEQYF. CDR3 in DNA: TGTGCCAGCAGCCAAGGTTCTAGCGGGAGCTACGAGCAGTACTTC.

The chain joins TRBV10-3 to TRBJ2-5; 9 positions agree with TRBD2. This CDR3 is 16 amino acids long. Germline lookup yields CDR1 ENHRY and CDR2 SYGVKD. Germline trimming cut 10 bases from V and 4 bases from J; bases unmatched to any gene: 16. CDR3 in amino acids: CATRRDAGGIAETQYF. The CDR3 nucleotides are TGTGCCACCCGGCGAGACGCGGGAGGGATAGCAGAGACCCAGTACTTC.

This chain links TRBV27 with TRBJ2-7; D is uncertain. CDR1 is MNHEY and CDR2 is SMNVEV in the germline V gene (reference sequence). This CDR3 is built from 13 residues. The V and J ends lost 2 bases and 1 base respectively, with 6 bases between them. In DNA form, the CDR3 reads TGTGCCAGCAGTTTAATGGCATCCTACGAGCAGTACTTC. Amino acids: CASSLMASYEQYF.

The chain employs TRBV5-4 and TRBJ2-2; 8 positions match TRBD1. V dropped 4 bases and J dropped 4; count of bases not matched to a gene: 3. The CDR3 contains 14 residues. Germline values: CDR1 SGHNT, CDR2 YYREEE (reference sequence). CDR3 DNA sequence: TGTGCCAGCAGCCTGGACAGGGCCACCGGGGAGCTGTTTTTT. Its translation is CASSLDRATGELFF.

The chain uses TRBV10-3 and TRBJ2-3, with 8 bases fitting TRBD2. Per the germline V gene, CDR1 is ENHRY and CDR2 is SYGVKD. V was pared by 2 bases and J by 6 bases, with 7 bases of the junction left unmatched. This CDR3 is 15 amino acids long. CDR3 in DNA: TGTGCCATCAGTGAGCCAGCGGGAGCCGGCGATACGCAGTATTTT. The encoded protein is CAISEPAGAGDTQYF.

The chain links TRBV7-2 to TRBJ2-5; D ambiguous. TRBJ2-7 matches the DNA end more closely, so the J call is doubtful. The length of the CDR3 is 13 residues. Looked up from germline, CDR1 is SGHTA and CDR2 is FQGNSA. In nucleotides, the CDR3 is TGTGCCAGCAGCTTAGTGAGCTCCTACGAGCAGTACTTC. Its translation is CASSLVSSYEQYF.

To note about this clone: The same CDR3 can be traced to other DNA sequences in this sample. The CDR3 bases are TGCAGTGCTTCCAGGGGGGATACGCAGTATTTT. It codes for CSASRGDTQYF. The V and J genes are TRBV20-1 and TRBJ2-3, with 7 bases matching TRBD1. CDR3 length equals 11 residues. With V trimmed by 5 bases and J by 6 bases, 2 bases remained unmatched. Germline CDR1 and CDR2: DFQATT and SNEGSKA (reference sequence).

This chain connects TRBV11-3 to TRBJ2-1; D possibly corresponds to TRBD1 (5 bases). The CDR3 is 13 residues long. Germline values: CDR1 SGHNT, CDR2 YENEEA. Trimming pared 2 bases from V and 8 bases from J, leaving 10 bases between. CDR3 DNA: TGTGCCAGCAGCTTATACCAGGGCGATGAGCAGTTCTTC. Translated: CASSLYQGDEQFF.

CDR3 bases: TGTGCCAGCAGCTTACTAGTTGGATATGGCTACACCTTC. This gives the protein CASSLLVGYGYTF. The V gene is TRBV7-8, the J gene TRBJ1-2; D is ambiguous. The CDR3 contains 13 residues. Trimming removed 2 bases at V and 5 bases at J, with 9 bases between. Germline values: CDR1 SGHVS, CDR2 FQNEAQ.